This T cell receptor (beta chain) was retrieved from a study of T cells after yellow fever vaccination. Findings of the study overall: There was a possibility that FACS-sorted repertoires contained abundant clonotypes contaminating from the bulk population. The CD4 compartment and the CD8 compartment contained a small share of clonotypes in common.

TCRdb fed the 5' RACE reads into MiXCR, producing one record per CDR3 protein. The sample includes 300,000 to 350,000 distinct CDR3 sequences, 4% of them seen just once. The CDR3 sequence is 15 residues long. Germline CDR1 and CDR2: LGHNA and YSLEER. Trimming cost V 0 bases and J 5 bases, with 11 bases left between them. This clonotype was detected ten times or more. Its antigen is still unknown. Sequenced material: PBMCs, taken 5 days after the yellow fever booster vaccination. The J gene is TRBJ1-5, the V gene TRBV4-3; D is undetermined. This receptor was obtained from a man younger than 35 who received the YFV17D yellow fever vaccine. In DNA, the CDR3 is TGCGCCAGCAGCCAAGATCTGCAGCGGGATCAGCCCCAGCATTTT. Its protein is CASSQDLQRDQPQHF.